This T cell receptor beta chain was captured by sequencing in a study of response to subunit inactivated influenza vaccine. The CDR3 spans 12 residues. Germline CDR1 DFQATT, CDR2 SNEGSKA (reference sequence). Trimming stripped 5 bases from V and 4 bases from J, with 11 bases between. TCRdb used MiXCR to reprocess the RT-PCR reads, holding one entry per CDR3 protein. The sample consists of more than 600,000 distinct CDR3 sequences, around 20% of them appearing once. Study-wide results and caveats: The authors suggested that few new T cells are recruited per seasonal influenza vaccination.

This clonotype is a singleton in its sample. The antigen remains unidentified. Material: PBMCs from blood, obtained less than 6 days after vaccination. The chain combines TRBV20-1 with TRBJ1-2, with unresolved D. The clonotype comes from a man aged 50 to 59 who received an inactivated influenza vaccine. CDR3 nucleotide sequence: TGCAGTGCTGCCCGGACGCGCTATGGCTACACCTTC. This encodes CSAARTRYGYTF.